These 20 T cell receptor beta chains originate from one sample sequenced in a study of T cells in tumors after PD-1 blockade. Measured with immunoSEQ multiplex PCR; TCRdb has only the in-frame clones, and not every one. Counted here are roughly 59,000 clones, roughly 78% occurring once; the ten biggest clones make up roughly an eighth. Source: PBMCs, taken before anti-PD-1 treatment. The receptors derive from a human donor with basal cell carcinoma.

The V call is TRBV19, the J call TRBJ1-6, with D maybe TRBD1 (5 bases). The germline CDR1 and CDR2 sequences are LNHDA and SQIVND (reference sequence). Trimming stripped 1 base from V and 10 bases from J, with 11 bases between. The CDR3 has 14 residues. In DNA, the CDR3 is TGTGCCAGTAGTATAGCAGGGAGTGGATCACCCCTCCACTTT. It encodes CASSIAGSGSPLHF.

This chain uses TRBV7-9 with TRBJ2-1; 11 nucleotides agree with TRBD2. The CDR3 contains 14 residues. From germline, CDR1 is SEHNR and CDR2 FQNEAQ (reference sequence). Trimming took 6 bases from V and 2 from J; bases not matched to a gene: 0. DNA for the CDR3: TGTGCCAGCAGTAGCGGGGGGGCCTACAATGAGCAGTTCTTC. Translation gives CASSSGGAYNEQFF.

To note about this clone: The junction departs from germline at one end; a sequencing error may be responsible. The gene calls are TRBV29-1 and TRBJ2-1; a weak D match, TRBD2 (7 bases). Germline values: CDR1 SQVTM, CDR2 ANQGSEA. The CDR3 spans 13 residues. The chain's CDR3 is CGVAGAAAFQQFF. CDR3 nucleotide sequence: TGCGGCGTTGCGGGGGCGGCCGCTTTTCAGCAGTTCTTC.

The CDR3 protein is CASSIGLAGFADTQYF. CDR3 sequence (DNA): TGTGCCAGCAGCATCGGACTAGCGGGTTTTGCAGATACGCAGTATTTT. V is TRBV11-3 and J is TRBJ2-3, with 11 bases fitting TRBD2. After removal of 5 bases from V and 4 bases from J, the junction contained 8 bases not matched to a gene. The germline V gene encodes CDR1 SGHNT and CDR2 YENEEA. The CDR3 runs 16 residues.

The V gene is TRBV29-1, the J gene TRBJ2-7; D ambiguous. This CDR3 is built from 14 residues. CDR1 and CDR2 (germline): SQVTM, ANQGSEA. The ends were cut back, 6 bases at V and 0 bases at J, with 15 bases in the middle. The CDR3 DNA sequence: TGCAGCGTCAAGGACCGATCAAGCTCCTACGAGCAGTACTTC. Protein product: CSVKDRSSSYEQYF.

This clone was seen more than once but under ten times. Compared with germline, one end of the junction differs, possibly owing to a read error. The chain recombines TRBV5-1 with TRBJ1-5, with a tentative D call TRBD1 (6 bases). CDR3 size: 15 residues. Per the germline V gene, CDR1 is SGHRS and CDR2 is YFSETQ. For the CDR3, the DNA is TGCGCCAGCAGCTTGCTGGGGGCGAGCAGTCAGCCCCAGCATTTT. It translates to CASSLLGASSQPQHF.

This clone appeared a few times. The J gene is TRBJ2-7, the V gene TRBV30; D not resolved. CDR3 size: 12 residues. Germline assignment: CDR1 GTSNPN and CDR2 SVGIG (reference sequence). Between the trimmed V and J ends, which lost 2 bases and 2 bases, there was a span of 7 bases. In DNA form, the CDR3 reads TGTGCCTGGAGTCCAGGTGCCTACGAGCAGTACTTC. It translates to CAWSPGAYEQYF.

This sequence joins TRBV7-8 and TRBJ2-1; 10 bases are shared with TRBD1. The ends lost 7 bases at V and 4 bases at J; junction bases unmatched: 7. This CDR3 comprises 15 residues. The V gene's germline CDR1 is SGHVS and CDR2 FQNEAQ. This CDR3 is CASNTPGQGYNEQFF. In DNA form, the CDR3 reads TGTGCCAGCAACACCCCGGGACAGGGGTACAATGAGCAGTTCTTC.

As regards this clone: The junction differs from germline at one of its ends, possibly a read error. The chain couples TRBV7-7 to TRBJ1-3, with D uncertain. CDR1 and CDR2 from the germline V gene are SSHAT and FNYEAQ (reference sequence). This CDR3 spans 13 amino acids. CDR3 sequence reads: CASSPSRGNTIYF. In DNA, the CDR3 is TGTGCTAGCAGCCCTAGCCGCGGAAACACCATATATTTT.

The chain carries TRBV30 and TRBJ2-1; perhaps TRBD1 as D (6 bases). The CDR3 runs 12 residues. V was shortened by 0 bases and J by 7 bases, with 7 bases between the two germline ends. From germline, CDR1 is GTSNPN and CDR2 SVGIG (reference sequence). The CDR3, as DNA: TGTGCCTGGAGTGTAAGGGGGAATGAGCAGTTCTTC. Translated, it gives CAWSVRGNEQFF.

The V and J genes are TRBV5-4 and TRBJ2-5; TRBD1 or TRBD2 may be the D gene (5 bases each). The V and J ends lost 4 bases and 2 bases respectively, with 15 bases between them. CDR3 length: 15 residues. Germline V gene lookup returns CDR1 SGHNT and CDR2 YYREEE (reference sequence). CDR3: CASSTPGPSQETQYF. The CDR3 coding sequence is TGTGCCAGCAGCACCCCGGGGCCATCACAAGAGACCCAGTACTTC.

V usage is TRBV7-8 and J usage is TRBJ1-2, with D maybe TRBD1 (5 bases). This CDR3 region has 15 residues. V was clipped by 0 bases and J by 6 bases, with 14 bases between them. CDR1 and CDR2 from the germline V gene are SGHVS and FQNEAQ. CDR3 nucleotide sequence: TGTGCCAGCAGCTTAGCGCGTGGTGGGGGTAATGGCTACACCTTC. Its translation is CASSLARGGGNGYTF.

The chain is built from TRBV7-9 and TRBJ2-6; the D gene is possibly TRBD1 (5 bases). The CDR3 covers 15 residues. Germline values: CDR1 SEHNR, CDR2 FQNEAQ (reference sequence). V lost 5 bases to trimming and J lost 1 base, with 9 bases between them. CDR3 protein: CASSVQGSGANVLTF. For the CDR3, the DNA is TGTGCCAGCAGCGTCCAGGGTTCTGGGGCCAACGTCCTGACTTTC.

The J gene is TRBJ2-7, the V gene TRBV3-1 (or the pseudogene TRBV3-2); D call uncertain. Between the trimmed V and J ends, which lost 3 bases and 3 bases, there was a span of 12 bases. The CDR3 has 14 amino acids. CDR1 is LGHDT, CDR2 YNNKEL, per germline (reference sequence). The CDR3 DNA reads TGTGCCAGCAGCCATGTATCCAAAGACTACGAGCAGTACTTC. Protein product: CASSHVSKDYEQYF.

The chain has TRBV27 and TRBJ2-3, with 11 nucleotides matching TRBD1. CDR3 length: 15 residues. Trimming cost V 3 bases and J 4 bases; bases outside gene matches: 3. The germline CDR1 and CDR2 sequences are MNHEY and SMNVEV (reference sequence). The CDR3 is CASSFWDRGADTQYF. In DNA, the CDR3 is TGTGCCAGCAGTTTTTGGGACAGGGGGGCAGATACGCAGTATTTT.

This clone is a singleton in its sample. This rearrangement joins TRBV6-5 to TRBJ1-1; no reliable D call. Trimming pared 5 bases from V and 3 bases from J, leaving 10 bases between. This CDR3 has 13 amino acids. In germline, CDR1 is MNHEY, CDR2 SVGAGI. The CDR3 nucleotides read TGTGCCAGCAGTAACGGGCCATACACTGAAGCTTTCTTT. Translation: CASSNGPYTEAFF.

The CDR3: CASSSAGAQETQYF. As DNA, the CDR3 is TGCGCCAGCAGCTCCGCGGGGGCACAAGAGACCCAGTACTTC. This sequence joins TRBV5-1 and TRBJ2-5, with a possible D match to TRBD2 (7 bases). In germline, CDR1 is SGHRS, CDR2 YFSETQ. This CDR3 is 14 amino acids long. The germline V and J ends were trimmed by 3 bases and 2 bases, with 11 bases remaining between them.

There are a few counts of this clone. V is TRBV3-1 (or the pseudogene TRBV3-2) and J is TRBJ2-5, with TRBD2 matching 9 bases. Germline CDR1 is LGHDT and CDR2 is YNNKEL (reference sequence). With 3 bases clipped from V and 5 bases from J, the junction kept 10 bases outside the gene matches. The CDR3 loop spans 16 amino acids. In DNA, the CDR3 is TGTGCCAGCAGCCAGGACGGCGGGGGGGGTTTGGAGACCCAGTACTTC. Encoded protein: CASSQDGGGGLETQYF.

This chain links TRBV6-5 with TRBJ1-4; 7 bases map to TRBD1. Trimming at V came to 6 bases and at J to 5 bases, leaving 9 bases not matched to a gene. The V gene's germline CDR1 is MNHEY and CDR2 SVGAGI. The CDR3 length is 15 residues. The CDR3 DNA follows: TGTGCCAGCAGCCGGGGGGAGGGGGCAAATGAAAAACTGTTTTTT. Translation: CASSRGEGANEKLFF.

The rearrangement joins TRBV2 to TRBJ2-7; no reliable D call. The CDR3 consists of 13 residues. Germline V lookup: CDR1 SNHLY, CDR2 FYNNEI. Deletions cut 7 bases from V and 6 bases from J, with 16 bases between. This CDR3 is CASTAFEASEQYF. CDR3 in DNA: TGTGCCAGCACGGCTTTCGAGGCTTCCGAGCAGTACTTC.